These 27 T cell receptor beta chains were all obtained from the same sample, sequenced in a study of technical replicates of blood from a few donors. Method: immunoSEQ multiplex PCR; TCRdb's copy keeps in-frame clones and lacks some. The table lists over 70,000 clones, around 96% of them singletons. The sample taken for sequencing was T cells isolated from PBMCs. The receptors here all came from a human donor in good health.

The CDR3 here is CASSLTGPTGLYEQYF. CDR3 in DNA: TGTGCCAGCAGTTTAACAGGGCCCACAGGGCTCTACGAGCAGTACTTC. The rearrangement uses TRBV6-6 and TRBJ2-7, with a possible D match to TRBD1 (6 bases). This CDR3 is 16 amino acids long. CDR1 MNHNY and CDR2 SVGAGI come from the germline V gene (reference sequence). V was shortened by 4 bases and J by 3 bases, with 19 bases between the two germline ends.

The chain combines TRBV9 with TRBJ2-1; 8 nucleotides agree with TRBD2. The germline V gene has CDR1 SGDLS and CDR2 YYNGEE. The CDR3 is made up of 15 amino acids. V lost 4 bases to trimming and J lost 0 bases; unmatched junction nucleotides: 3. CDR3 sequence: CASSISGSSYNEQFF. Here the CDR3 DNA reads TGTGCCAGCAGCATAAGCGGGAGCTCCTACAATGAGCAGTTCTTC. Full variable domain (remainder filled in from reference TRBV9 and TRBJ2-1): DSGVTQTPKHLITATGQRVTLRCSPRSGDLSVYWYQQSLDQGLQFLIQYYNGEERAKGNILERFSAQQFPDLHSELNLSSLELGDSALYFCASSISGSSYNEQFFGPGTRLTVL.

This rearrangement joins TRBV10-3 to TRBJ2-7, with 11 bases matching TRBD2. The CDR3 covers 14 residues. J gave up 5 bases and V 3 bases, and 3 bases lay outside the gene matches. CDR1 and CDR2 (germline): ENHRY, SYGVKD. CDR3 sequence (DNA): TGTGCCATCAGTGATACTAGCGGGAGAGACGAGCAGTACTTC. This encodes CAISDTSGRDEQYF.

CDR3 coding DNA: TGTGCCAGCAGCGCCACTGAGGGTCTCACCGGGGAGCTGTTTTTT. It encodes CASSATEGLTGELFF. This rearrangement joins TRBV9 to TRBJ2-2; D may be TRBD2 (5 bases). CDR1 is SGDLS and CDR2 is YYNGEE in the germline V gene. The V gene lost 3 bases and the J gene lost 4 bases, with 13 bases spanning the gap. This CDR3 is 15 amino acids long. Variable domain in full (rest from reference TRBV9 and TRBJ2-2): DSGVTQTPKHLITATGQRVTLRCSPRSGDLSVYWYQQSLDQGLQFLIQYYNGEERAKGNILERFSAQQFPDLHSELNLSSLELGDSALYFCASSATEGLTGELFFGEGSRLTVL.

V gene TRBV2 combines with J gene TRBJ2-7; 7 bases fit TRBD1. Germline-derived CDR1 and CDR2 are SNHLY and FYNNEI. V lost 5 bases and J lost 4; bases outside the gene matches: 8. CDR3 length: 14 residues. In DNA form, the CDR3 reads TGTGCCAGCAGTCGACAGGGACCGTTATACGAGCAGTACTTC. This codes for CASSRQGPLYEQYF.

The V call is TRBV5-4, the J call TRBJ2-7; 9 nucleotides align to TRBD2. The CDR3 is made up of 16 amino acids. CDR1 and CDR2 from the germline V gene are SGHNT and YYREEE (reference sequence). The V gene end was trimmed by 1 base and the J gene end by 0 bases; junction bases not matched to a gene: 5. Here the CDR3 DNA reads TGTGCCAGCAGCTTGATTGGTAGCGGGAGCTCCTACGAGCAGTACTTC. Protein: CASSLIGSGSSYEQYF.

The J gene is TRBJ1-2, the V gene TRBV4-3; 11 nucleotides align to TRBD1. CDR1 and CDR2 from the germline V gene are LGHNA and YSLEER. Unmatched junction bases numbered 3, after V lost 2 bases and J lost 7 bases. This CDR3 is 14 amino acids long. CDR3 sequence: CASSQLDRGLGYTF. DNA for the CDR3: TGCGCCAGCAGCCAATTGGACAGGGGGCTTGGCTACACCTTC.

CDR3 amino acids: CASSLGRGTDTQYF. CDR3 in DNA: TGTGCCAGCAGCTTAGGAAGGGGTACAGATACGCAGTATTTT. The chain couples TRBV11-3 to TRBJ2-3, with a weak D call TRBD1 (5 bases). This CDR3 has 14 amino acids. The germline CDR1 and CDR2 sequences are SGHNT and YENEEA. V dropped 1 base and J dropped 3 bases, with 8 bases sitting between them.

The rearrangement uses TRBV27 and TRBJ2-7; 8 bases line up with TRBD2. Germline assignment: CDR1 MNHEY and CDR2 SMNVEV (reference sequence). After removal of 3 bases from V and 0 bases from J, the junction contained 4 bases not matched to a gene. CDR3 length: 15 amino acids. The CDR3, as DNA: TGTGCCAGCAGTTTGGCCGCGGGGGGCTCCTACGAGCAGTACTTC. Its translation is CASSLAAGGSYEQYF.

V is TRBV6-5 and J is TRBJ2-1; the D gene is possibly TRBD2 (5 bases). V dropped 2 bases and J dropped 8 bases, with 13 bases sitting between them. CDR1 is MNHEY, CDR2 SVGAGI, per germline. The CDR3 has 14 amino acids. The CDR3 loop reads CASSYIRGTDEQFF. The CDR3 DNA reads TGTGCCAGCAGTTACATACGGGGAACCGATGAGCAGTTCTTC.

The rearrangement joins TRBV15 to TRBJ1-5; D remains ambiguous. V was cut by 5 bases and J by 4 bases, with 15 bases left in between. This CDR3 has 15 amino acids. CDR1 and CDR2 from the germline V gene are LNHNV and YYDKDF (reference sequence). The CDR3 spells CATSEGNSQNQPQHF. CDR3 DNA: TGTGCCACCAGCGAGGGTAACAGCCAGAATCAGCCCCAGCATTTT.

The rearrangement uses TRBV30 and TRBJ2-1; 10 nucleotides agree with TRBD1. Trimming removed 8 bases from V and 3 bases from J; junction bases left unmatched: 7. CDR3 length equals 14 residues. CDR1 and CDR2 (germline): GTSNPN, SVGIG (reference sequence). Written as DNA, the CDR3 is TGTGCCAGACAGACAGGGGGCGGCTACAATGAGCAGTTCTTC. Translating gives CARQTGGGYNEQFF.

V and J are TRBV6-5 and TRBJ2-7, with D perhaps TRBD1 (7 bases). Deletions cut 8 bases from V and 6 bases from J, with 17 bases between. From germline, CDR1 is MNHEY and CDR2 SVGAGI. This CDR3 comprises 13 residues. The CDR3, as DNA: TGTGCCAGCCGCTACAGGGGAGGCGGCGAGCAGTACTTC. Translation: CASRYRGGGEQYF.

The chain joins TRBV25-1 to TRBJ1-1, with D perhaps TRBD1 (5 bases). CDR1 and CDR2 from the germline V gene are MGHDK and SYGVNS. The germline V and J ends were trimmed by 5 bases and 0 bases, with 16 bases remaining between them. This CDR3 has 16 amino acids. CDR3 protein: CASSLRTHTLNTEAFF. Written as DNA, the CDR3 is TGTGCCAGCAGTCTCAGGACACATACATTGAACACTGAAGCTTTCTTT. Looking up the rest from reference TRBV25-1 and TRBJ1-1 gives the full variable domain: EADIYQTPRYLVIGTGKKITLECSQTMGHDKMYWYQQDPGMELHLIHYSYGVNSTEKGDLSSESTVSRIRTEHFPLTLESARPSHTSQYLCASSLRTHTLNTEAFFGQGTRLTVV.

V and J are TRBV7-2 and TRBJ1-3, with a weak D call TRBD1 (5 bases). The CDR3 is 16 amino acids. Germline CDR1 reads SGHTA; CDR2 reads FQGNSA. Trimming shortened V by 5 bases and J by 3 bases, and 17 bases separated the two germline ends. The CDR3 is CASSPQTAYLGNTIYF. The CDR3 bases are TGTGCCAGCAGCCCCCAGACAGCATACCTTGGAAACACCATATATTTT.

The chain joins TRBV30 to TRBJ1-4; unclear D gene. Germline CDR1 and CDR2: GTSNPN and SVGIG (reference sequence). V was shortened by 1 base and J by 3 bases, with 15 bases between the two germline ends. This CDR3 contains 16 residues. This CDR3 is CAWSADMEGANEKLFF. In DNA, the CDR3 is TGTGCCTGGAGTGCTGATATGGAGGGAGCTAATGAAAAACTGTTTTTT.

This chain uses TRBV7-9 with TRBJ1-2; 11 bases match TRBD1. Germline CDR1 and CDR2: SEHNR and FQNEAQ (reference sequence). The CDR3 is 13 amino acids. With V trimmed by 8 bases and J by 4 bases, 3 bases remained unmatched. The CDR3 coding sequence is TGTGCCAGCCAGGACAGGGGGCCCTATGGCTACACCTTC. It is translated as CASQDRGPYGYTF. Filled out from reference TRBV7-9 and TRBJ1-2, the complete variable domain reads DTGVSQNPRHKITKRGQNVTFRCDPISEHNRLYWYRQTLGQGPEFLTYFQNEAQLEKSRLLSDRFSAERPKGSFSTLEIQRTEQGDSAMYLCASQDRGPYGYTFGSGTRLTVV.

The chain employs TRBV7-9 and TRBJ1-5; unclear D gene. Trimming cost V 3 bases and J 0 bases, with 3 bases left between them. The CDR3 loop spans 13 amino acids. Germline V gives CDR1 SEHNR, CDR2 FQNEAQ (reference sequence). CDR3 nucleotide sequence: TGTGCCAGCAGCTTTAATAGCAATCAGCCCCAGCATTTT. Translation: CASSFNSNQPQHF. The complete variable domain, with remaining parts taken from reference TRBV7-9 and TRBJ1-5, reads DTGVSQNPRHKITKRGQNVTFRCDPISEHNRLYWYRQTLGQGPEFLTYFQNEAQLEKSRLLSDRFSAERPKGSFSTLEIQRTEQGDSAMYLCASSFNSNQPQHFGDGTRLSIL.

The chain links TRBV7-2 to TRBJ2-5, with TRBD2 matching 14 bases. The CDR3 consists of 17 residues. V was pared by 1 base and J by 10 bases, with 11 bases of the junction left unmatched. In germline, CDR1 is SGHTA, CDR2 FQGNSA. CDR3 residues: CASSLGGTSGRLKGQYF. CDR3 DNA sequence: TGTGCCAGCAGCTTAGGAGGGACTAGCGGGAGATTAAAGGGCCAGTACTTC. Looking up the rest from reference TRBV7-2 and TRBJ2-5 gives the full variable domain: GAGVSQSPSNKVTEKGKDVELRCDPISGHTALYWYRQSLGQGLEFLIYFQGNSAPDKSGLPSDRFSAERTGGSVSTLTIQRTQQEDSAVYLCASSLGGTSGRLKGQYFGPGTRLLVL.

V is TRBV7-2 and J is TRBJ2-7; the D gene is possibly TRBD1 (5 bases). CDR3 length: 17 amino acids. The V gene lost 1 base and the J gene lost 5 bases, with 21 bases spanning the gap. CDR1 is SGHTA and CDR2 is FQGNSA in the germline V gene. The CDR3 protein is CASSLDGAPGGLNEQYF. The CDR3 DNA is TGTGCCAGCAGCTTAGATGGGGCGCCAGGTGGCTTAAACGAGCAGTACTTC.

The rearrangement joins TRBV28 to TRBJ2-5, with 10 positions matching TRBD2. The germline gives CDR1 MDHEN, CDR2 SYDVKM. The junction had 12 bases not matched to a gene; V was cut back by 10 bases and J by 1 base. CDR3 length equals 16 residues. CDR3 in amino acids: CATPGIAGGFQETQYF. The CDR3 DNA reads as TGTGCCACCCCTGGCATAGCGGGAGGTTTCCAAGAGACCCAGTACTTC.

J is TRBJ1-1 and V is TRBV14, with 7 bases fitting TRBD1. J lost 3 bases, V lost 7 bases, and 5 bases had no gene match. The CDR3 consists of 13 residues. CDR1 is SGHDN, CDR2 FVKESK, per germline. DNA for the CDR3: TGTGCCAGCAATAGACAGGGCTACACTGAAGCTTTCTTT. It specifies CASNRQGYTEAFF.

The V and J genes are TRBV14 and TRBJ1-1; D gene uncertain. Germline V gene data show CDR1 as SGHDN and CDR2 as FVKESK. The CDR3 extends over 14 amino acids. V was trimmed by 1 base and J by 4 bases, leaving 10 bases between them. The CDR3 sequence is CASSQAVEITEAFF. The CDR3 DNA reads as TGTGCCAGCAGCCAAGCAGTGGAGATCACTGAAGCTTTCTTT.

This clone was seen only a few times. V and J are TRBV2 and TRBJ2-2; TRBD2 agrees at 8 bases. This CDR3 comprises 14 residues. Germline CDR1 is SNHLY and CDR2 is FYNNEI. The junction had 8 bases not matched to a gene; V was cut back by 7 bases and J by 7 bases. The CDR3 sequence is CASTAGGSNGELFF. The DNA for the CDR3 is TGTGCCAGCACGGCGGGAGGTAGTAACGGGGAGCTGTTTTTT.

The chain uses TRBV30 and TRBJ1-1; a weak D match, TRBD1 (5 bases). V lost 0 bases and J lost 5, with 22 bases in between. The CDR3 consists of 17 residues. Germline CDR1 GTSNPN, CDR2 SVGIG (reference sequence). The CDR3 here is CAWSVPTGWVSGTEAFF. The CDR3 bases are TGTGCCTGGAGTGTACCCACAGGATGGGTAAGCGGGACTGAAGCTTTCTTT.

The chain joins TRBV11-2 to TRBJ2-7, with 8 bases fitting TRBD2. V lost 1 base to trimming and J lost 6 bases; unmatched junction nucleotides: 5. Germline CDR1 SGHAT, CDR2 FQNNGV. This CDR3 region has 14 residues. CDR3 in amino acids: CASSLVREDPEQYF. DNA of the CDR3: TGTGCCAGCAGCTTAGTGCGGGAGGATCCCGAGCAGTACTTC.

The chain links TRBV19 to TRBJ2-2, with D perhaps TRBD2 (5 bases). The CDR3 sequence is 14 residues long. Germline V gene data show CDR1 as LNHDA and CDR2 as SQIVND (reference sequence). Trimming stripped 5 bases from V and 1 base from J, with 8 bases between. The CDR3, as DNA: TGTGCCAGTAGTCGCCGGGAGAACACCGGGGAGCTGTTTTTT. Amino acid sequence: CASSRRENTGELFF.